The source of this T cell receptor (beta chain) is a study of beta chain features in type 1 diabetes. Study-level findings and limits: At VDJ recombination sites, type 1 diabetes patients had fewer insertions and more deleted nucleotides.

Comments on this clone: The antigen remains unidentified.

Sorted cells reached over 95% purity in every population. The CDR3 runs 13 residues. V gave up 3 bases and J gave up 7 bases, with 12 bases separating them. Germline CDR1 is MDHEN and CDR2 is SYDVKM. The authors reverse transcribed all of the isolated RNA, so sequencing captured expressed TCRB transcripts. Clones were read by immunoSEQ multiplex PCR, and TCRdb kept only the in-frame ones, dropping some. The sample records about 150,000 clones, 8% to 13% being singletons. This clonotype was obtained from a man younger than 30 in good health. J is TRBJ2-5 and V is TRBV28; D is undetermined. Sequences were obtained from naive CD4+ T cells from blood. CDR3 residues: CASSLVYPGTQYF. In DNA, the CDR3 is TGTGCCAGCAGTTTGGTCTACCCAGGGACCCAGTACTTC.